This T cell receptor (beta chain) was documented in a study of cytomegalovirus exposure and HLA in healthy donors. Findings of the study overall: Overall, 164 TCR beta chains were annotated as cytomegalovirus-associated.

Both 60 Vbeta primers and 13 Jbeta primers went into the PCR. Some clones are missing from TCRdb's copy, which holds only in-frame ones; the method was immunoSEQ multiplex PCR. The data show more than 150,000 clones, roughly 80% seen once. This CDR3 contains 16 residues. J lost 5 bases, V lost 4 bases, and 11 bases had no gene match. Germline-derived CDR1 and CDR2 are SGHTA and FQGNSA. As concerns this clone: What it binds is unknown.

Input material: PBMCs. This TCR was recovered from a middle-aged man in good health and CMV-seronegative. The chain is built from TRBV7-2 and TRBJ2-5; 9 nucleotides match TRBD2. The CDR3 DNA is TGTGCCAGCAGCTCAAGTCGGCGGGGGGGCCTCGAGACCCAGTACTTC. This translates into CASSSSRRGGLETQYF. The full variable domain, in which reference TRBV7-2 and TRBJ2-5 provide the parts outside the CDR3, is GAGVSQSPSNKVTEKGKDVELRCDPISGHTALYWYRQSLGQGLEFLIYFQGNSAPDKSGLPSDRFSAERTGGSVSTLTIQRTQQEDSAVYLCASSSSRRGGLETQYFGPGTRLLVL.